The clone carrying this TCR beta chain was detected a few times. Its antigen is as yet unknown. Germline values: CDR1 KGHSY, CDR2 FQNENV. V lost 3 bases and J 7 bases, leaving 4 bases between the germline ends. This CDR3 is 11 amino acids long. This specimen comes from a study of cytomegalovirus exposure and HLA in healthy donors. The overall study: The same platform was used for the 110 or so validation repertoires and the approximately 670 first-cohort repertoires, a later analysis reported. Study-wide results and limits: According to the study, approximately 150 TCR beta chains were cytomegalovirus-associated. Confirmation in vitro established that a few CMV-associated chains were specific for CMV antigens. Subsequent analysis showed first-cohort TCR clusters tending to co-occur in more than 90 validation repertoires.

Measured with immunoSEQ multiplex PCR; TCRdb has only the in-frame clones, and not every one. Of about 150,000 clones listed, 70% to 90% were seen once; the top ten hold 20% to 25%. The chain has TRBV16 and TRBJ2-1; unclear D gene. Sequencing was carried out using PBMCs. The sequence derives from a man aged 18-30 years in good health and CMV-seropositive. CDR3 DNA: TGTGCCAGCAGCCAGGAGAATGAGCAGTTCTTC. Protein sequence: CASSQENEQFF.